This TCR beta chain comes out of a study of cytomegalovirus exposure and HLA in healthy donors. A remark on this clone: Its antigen remains unknown.

Measured with immunoSEQ multiplex PCR; TCRdb has only the in-frame clones, and not every one. The repertoire consists of under 400,000 clones, with roughly 88% occurring once and the leading ten covering over 0.75%. Donors came from a validation cohort of approximately 110 subjects, distinct from the first 666-subject cohort. Study conclusions and caveats: In vitro checks showed that a few CMV-associated chains really do target CMV antigens. Altogether, 150 or so TCR beta chains were recorded as cytomegalovirus-associated.

The V gene's germline CDR1 is LGHNA and CDR2 YNFKEQ. Between the trimmed V and J ends, which lost 0 bases and 1 base, there was a span of 15 bases. CDR3 length equals 17 residues. This sequence joins TRBV4-2 and TRBJ1-1; D might be TRBD1 (5 bases). The specimen sequenced was PBMCs. This clonotype was obtained from a woman aged 18-29 years in good health and CMV-seronegative. The DNA for the CDR3 is TGTGCCAGCAGCCAAGACCTGGTTGGGGCAGCGAACACTGAAGCTTTCTTT. As protein: CASSQDLVGAANTEAFF.